This T cell receptor (beta chain) was documented in a study of blood T cell repertoires in COVID-19. Looking at the study overall: Material from acute and convalescent COVID-19 was sourced from the United States, Italy and Spain. PBMCs, B-cell-depleted T cells, or T cells were the source of the cDNA or gDNA that made up the material.

Authors' methods: Nucleated cell number was recorded as an estimate derived from reference gene primer amplification. TCRdb keeps only in-frame clones here, not all; method: immunoSEQ multiplex PCR. From that table come the V and J calls and clone size; the DNA was used to work out D and trimming. The sample holds around 190,000 clones; approximately 87% are singletons and the top ten take roughly 20%. The J segment lost 6 bases and the V segment lost 3 bases, leaving 5 bases of the junction unmatched. Germline assignment: CDR1 SGHTA and CDR2 FQGNSA. The CDR3 loop spans 15 amino acids. Specimen: peripheral blood. The chain employs TRBV7-2 and TRBJ1-3, with 10 bases fitting TRBD1. The sequence derives from a man aged 70-80 years with active or convalescent COVID-19. CDR3 in amino acids: CASSFQGQGINTIYF. The CDR3 coding sequence is TGTGCCAGCAGCTTCCAGGGACAGGGGATAAACACCATATATTTT. Based on the CDR3 plus reference TRBV7-2 and TRBJ1-3, the full variable domain is GAGVSQSPSNKVTEKGKDVELRCDPISGHTALYWYRQSLGQGLEFLIYFQGNSAPDKSGLPSDRFSAERTGGSVSTLTIQRTQQEDSAVYLCASSFQGQGINTIYFGEGSWLTVV.